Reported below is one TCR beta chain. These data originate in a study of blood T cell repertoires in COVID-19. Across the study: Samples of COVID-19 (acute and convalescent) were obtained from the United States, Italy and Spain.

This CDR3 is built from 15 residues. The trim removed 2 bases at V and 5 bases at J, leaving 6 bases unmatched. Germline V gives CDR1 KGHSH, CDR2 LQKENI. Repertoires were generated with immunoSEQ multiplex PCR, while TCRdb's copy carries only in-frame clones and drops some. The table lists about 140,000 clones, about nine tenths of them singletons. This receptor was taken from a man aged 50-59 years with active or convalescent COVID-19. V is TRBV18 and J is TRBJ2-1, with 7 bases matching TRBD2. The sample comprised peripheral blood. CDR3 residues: CASSPGGVIHNEQFF. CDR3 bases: TGTGCCAGCTCACCAGGGGGGGTAATCCACAATGAGCAGTTCTTC.